This T cell receptor beta chain was captured in a study of blood T cell repertoires in COVID-19. Study-level background: Acute and convalescent COVID-19 samples came from the United States, Italy and Spain. T cells, B-cell-depleted T cells, or PBMCs provided the cDNA or gDNA that served as material.

This clone was detected only once. The length of the CDR3 is 18 residues. Germline V gives CDR1 MDHEN, CDR2 SYDVKM. V was trimmed by 2 bases and J by 0 bases, leaving 19 bases between them. Per the study methods: For nucleated cells, counts were estimated from reference gene primer amplification. Sequencing was performed with immunoSEQ multiplex PCR; in TCRdb, only in-frame clones are kept and a portion is missing. The D gene and trimming were derived from the DNA, and the V and J assignments and clone size from that table. The sample contains under 200,000 clones, around 87% of which appear only once.

This clonotype originated in a man between 18 and 29 years old with active or convalescent COVID-19. Sequencing was done on a sample of peripheral blood. The V call is TRBV28, the J call TRBJ1-1; TRBD1 is a possible D gene (6 bases). CDR3 in amino acids: CASSLPQRRTDLNTEAFF. As DNA, the CDR3 is TGTGCCAGCAGTTTACCCCAGCGGCGGACAGACTTGAACACTGAAGCTTTCTTT. The whole variable domain, remainder taken from reference TRBV28 and TRBJ1-1, is DVKVTQSSRYLVKRTGEKVFLECVQDMDHENMFWYRQDPGLGLRLIYFSYDVKMKEKGDIPEGYSVSREKKERFSLILESASTNQTSMYLCASSLPQRRTDLNTEAFFGQGTRLTVV.